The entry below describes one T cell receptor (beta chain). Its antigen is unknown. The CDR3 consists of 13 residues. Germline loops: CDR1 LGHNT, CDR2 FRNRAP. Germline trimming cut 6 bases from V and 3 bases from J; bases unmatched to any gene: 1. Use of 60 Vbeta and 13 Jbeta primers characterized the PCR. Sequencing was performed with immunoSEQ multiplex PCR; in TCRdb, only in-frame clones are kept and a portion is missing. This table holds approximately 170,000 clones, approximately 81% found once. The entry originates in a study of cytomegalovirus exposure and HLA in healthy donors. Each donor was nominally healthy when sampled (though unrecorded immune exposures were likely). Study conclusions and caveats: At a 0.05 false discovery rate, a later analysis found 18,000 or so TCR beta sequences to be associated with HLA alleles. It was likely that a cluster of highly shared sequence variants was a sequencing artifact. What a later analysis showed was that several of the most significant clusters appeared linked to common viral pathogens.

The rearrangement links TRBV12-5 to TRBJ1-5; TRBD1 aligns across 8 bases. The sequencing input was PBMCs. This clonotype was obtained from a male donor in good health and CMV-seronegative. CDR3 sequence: CASGQGVNQPQHF. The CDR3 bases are TGTGCTAGTGGACAGGGGGTCAATCAGCCCCAGCATTTT.